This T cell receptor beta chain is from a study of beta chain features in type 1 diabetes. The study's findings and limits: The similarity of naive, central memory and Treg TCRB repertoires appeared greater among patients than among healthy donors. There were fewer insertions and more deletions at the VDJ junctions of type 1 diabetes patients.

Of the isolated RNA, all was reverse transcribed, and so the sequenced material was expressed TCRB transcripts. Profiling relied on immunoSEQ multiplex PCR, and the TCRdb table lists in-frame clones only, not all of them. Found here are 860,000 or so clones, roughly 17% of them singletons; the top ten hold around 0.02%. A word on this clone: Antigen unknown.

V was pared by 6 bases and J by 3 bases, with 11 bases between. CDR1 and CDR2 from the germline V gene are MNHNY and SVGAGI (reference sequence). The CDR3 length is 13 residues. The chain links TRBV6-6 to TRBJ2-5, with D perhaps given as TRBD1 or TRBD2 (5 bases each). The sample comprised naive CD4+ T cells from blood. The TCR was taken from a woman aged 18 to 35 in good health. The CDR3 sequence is CASRMLGEETQYF. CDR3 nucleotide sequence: TGTGCCAGCAGGATGTTGGGGGAAGAGACCCAGTACTTC.